This paragraph reports one T cell receptor (beta chain). Its antigen is not identified. This specimen belongs to a study of vaccination and CD4 T cells after COVID-19. Study summary: Two of the convalescents were Hispanic, and the group consisted of six males and four females. Cells were stimulated with overlapping spike peptide pools from SARS-CoV-2, HCoV-NL63, HCoV-OC43 and HCoV-229E. The interval from dose two to post-vaccine sampling had a median of about 72 days, and it ranged from 14 to 241.

This CDR3 has 16 residues. Trimming pared 3 bases from V and 4 bases from J, leaving 18 bases between. Germline V gene data show CDR1 as SGHNT and CDR2 as YENEEA. Treatment here: roughly nine-day PBMC culture with coronavirus spike peptide pools or control peptides (ViraFEST assay). An Oncomine TCR Beta short-read assay was used to sequence the DNA from cultured CD4+ T cells. Scientists extracted genomic DNA from CD4+ T cells grown in culture. A single record per CDR3 protein comes from TCRdb applying MiXCR to the PCR reads. Here the sample spans approximately 16,000 distinct CDR3 sequences, roughly 74% being singletons.

The sequencing used CD4+ T cells from blood, cultured in vitro, collected after SARS-CoV-2 vaccination. This TCR was sampled from a human donor who received a COVID-19 vaccine. The genes are TRBV11-3 and TRBJ2-5; D unresolved. The CDR3 DNA reads TGTGCCAGCAGCTTGCCAGCCTCAACCTTCTCAGAGACCCAGTACTTC. It codes for CASSLPASTFSETQYF.